This T cell receptor beta chain comes out of a study of T cell clonality in common variable immunodeficiency. Findings and limits, study-wide: CVID subjects had higher TCRbeta clonality than healthy controls, most marked in about a third.

In its sample, this clone was seen many times. Its cognate antigen is unknown. The observed sequence ends 3 residues before the CDR3 terminus, with the missing tail filled in from the germline J gene. CDR1 is SGHDN, CDR2 FVKESK, per germline. The J segment lost 4 bases and the V segment lost 1 base, leaving 4 bases of the junction unmatched. The CDR3 has 14 amino acids. Using immunoSEQ multiplex PCR, the repertoire was profiled, and TCRdb retains in-frame clones only, with some absent. This sample carries tens of thousands of clones, none of them present only once. The V and J genes are TRBV14 and TRBJ2-7, with TRBD2 matching over 7 bases. Sequenced sample: peripheral blood mononuclear cells. The TCR comes from a person aged 18 to 75 in good health. The CDR3 reads CASSQALASYEQYF. CDR3 DNA (partial): TGTGCCAGCAGCCAAGCACTAGCGTCTTACGAG.